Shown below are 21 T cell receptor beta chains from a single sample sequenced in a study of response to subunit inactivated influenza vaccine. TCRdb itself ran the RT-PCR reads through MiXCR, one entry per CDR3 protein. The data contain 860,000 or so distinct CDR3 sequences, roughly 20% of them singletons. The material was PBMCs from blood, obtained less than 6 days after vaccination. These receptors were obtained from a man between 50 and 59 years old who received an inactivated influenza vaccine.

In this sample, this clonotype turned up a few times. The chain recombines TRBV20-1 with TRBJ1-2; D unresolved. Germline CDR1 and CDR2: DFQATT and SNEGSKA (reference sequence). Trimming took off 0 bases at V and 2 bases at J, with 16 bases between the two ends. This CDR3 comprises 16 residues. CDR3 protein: CSARDPRTGFNYGYTF. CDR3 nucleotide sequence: TGCAGTGCTAGAGATCCCAGAACTGGCTTCAACTATGGCTACACCTTC.

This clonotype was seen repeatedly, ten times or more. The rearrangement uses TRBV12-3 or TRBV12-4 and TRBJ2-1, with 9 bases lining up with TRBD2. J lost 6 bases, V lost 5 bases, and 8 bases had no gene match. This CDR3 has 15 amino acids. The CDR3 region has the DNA TGTGCCAGCAGTCCAACAAGCGGGAGGCGCAATGAGCAGTTCTTC. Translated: CASSPTSGRRNEQFF.

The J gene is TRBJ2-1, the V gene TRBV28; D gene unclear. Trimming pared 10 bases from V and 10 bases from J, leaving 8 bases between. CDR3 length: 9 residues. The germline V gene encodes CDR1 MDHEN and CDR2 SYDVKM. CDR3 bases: TGTGCCACAAACCCGGAGCAGTTCTTC. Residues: CATNPEQFF. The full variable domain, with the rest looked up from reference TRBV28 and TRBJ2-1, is DVKVTQSSRYLVKRTGEKVFLECVQDMDHENMFWYRQDPGLGLRLIYFSYDVKMKEKGDIPEGYSVSREKKERFSLILESASTNQTSMYLCATNPEQFFGPGTRLTVL.

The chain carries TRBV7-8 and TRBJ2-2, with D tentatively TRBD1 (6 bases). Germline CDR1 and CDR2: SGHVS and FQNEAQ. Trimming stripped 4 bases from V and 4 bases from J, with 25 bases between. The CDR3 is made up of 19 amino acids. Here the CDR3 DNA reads TGTGCCAGCAGCTCTGACAGGTTCCTTGACCCTAAGCCCACCGGGGAGCTGTTTTTT. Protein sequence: CASSSDRFLDPKPTGELFF.

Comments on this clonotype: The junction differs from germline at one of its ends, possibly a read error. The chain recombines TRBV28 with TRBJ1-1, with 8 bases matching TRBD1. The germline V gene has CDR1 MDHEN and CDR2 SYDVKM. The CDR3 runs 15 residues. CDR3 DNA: TGTCCCAGCAGCCTCATCAGGGGGCTAGTCACTGAAGCTTTCTTT. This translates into CPSSLIRGLVTEAFF.

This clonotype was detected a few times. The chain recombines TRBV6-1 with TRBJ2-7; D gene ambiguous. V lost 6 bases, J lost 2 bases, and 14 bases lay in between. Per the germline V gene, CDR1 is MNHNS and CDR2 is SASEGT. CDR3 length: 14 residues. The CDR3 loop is CASRDDGLTYEQYF. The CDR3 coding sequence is TGTGCCAGCAGAGACGACGGGTTAACCTACGAGCAGTACTTC.

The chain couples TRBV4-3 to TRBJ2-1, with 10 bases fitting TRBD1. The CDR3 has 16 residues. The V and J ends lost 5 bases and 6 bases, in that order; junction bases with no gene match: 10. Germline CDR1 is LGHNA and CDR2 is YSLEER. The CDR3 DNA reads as TGCGCCAGCAGCAGATACGGGACAGGGGTCGGCAATGAGCAGTTCTTC. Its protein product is CASSRYGTGVGNEQFF.

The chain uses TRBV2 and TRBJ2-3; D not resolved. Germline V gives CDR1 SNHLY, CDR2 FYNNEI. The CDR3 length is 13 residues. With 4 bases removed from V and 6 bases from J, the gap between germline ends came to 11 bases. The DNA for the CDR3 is TGTGCCAGCAGTGCCCCCTCTCTGGATACGCAGTATTTT. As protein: CASSAPSLDTQYF.

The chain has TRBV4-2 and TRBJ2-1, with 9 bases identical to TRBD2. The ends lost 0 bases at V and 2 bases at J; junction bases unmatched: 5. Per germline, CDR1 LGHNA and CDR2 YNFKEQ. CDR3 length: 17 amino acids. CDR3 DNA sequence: TGTGCCAGCAGCCAAGACGGGACTAGCCCCACCTACAATGAGCAGTTCTTC. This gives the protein CASSQDGTSPTYNEQFF.

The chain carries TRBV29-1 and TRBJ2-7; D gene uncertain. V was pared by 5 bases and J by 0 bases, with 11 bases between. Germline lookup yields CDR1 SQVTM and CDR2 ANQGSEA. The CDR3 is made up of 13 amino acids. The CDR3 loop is CSVLRQFSYEQYF. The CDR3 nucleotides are TGCAGCGTTTTGAGGCAGTTCTCCTACGAGCAGTACTTC.

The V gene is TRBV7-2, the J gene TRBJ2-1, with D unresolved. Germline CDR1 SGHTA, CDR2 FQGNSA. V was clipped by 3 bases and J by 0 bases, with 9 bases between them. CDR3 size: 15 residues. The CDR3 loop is CASSFSSSSYNEQFF. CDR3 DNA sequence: TGTGCCAGCAGCTTTAGCAGTAGCTCCTACAATGAGCAGTTCTTC.

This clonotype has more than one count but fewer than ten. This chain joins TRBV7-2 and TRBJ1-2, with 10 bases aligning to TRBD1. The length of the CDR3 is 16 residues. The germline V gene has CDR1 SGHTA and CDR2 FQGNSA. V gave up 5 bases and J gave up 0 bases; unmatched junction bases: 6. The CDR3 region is CASSVAGTGANYGYTF. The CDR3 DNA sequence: TGTGCCAGCAGCGTGGCTGGGACAGGGGCTAACTATGGCTACACCTTC.

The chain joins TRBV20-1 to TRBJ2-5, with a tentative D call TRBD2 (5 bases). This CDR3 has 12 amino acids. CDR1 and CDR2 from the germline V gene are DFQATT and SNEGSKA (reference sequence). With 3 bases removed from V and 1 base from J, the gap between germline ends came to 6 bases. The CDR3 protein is CSASGIQETQYF. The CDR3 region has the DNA TGCAGTGCTAGCGGGATCCAAGAGACCCAGTACTTC.

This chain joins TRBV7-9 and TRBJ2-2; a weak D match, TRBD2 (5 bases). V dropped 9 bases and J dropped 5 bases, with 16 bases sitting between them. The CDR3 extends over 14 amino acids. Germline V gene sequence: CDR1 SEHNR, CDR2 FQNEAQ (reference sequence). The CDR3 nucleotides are TGTGCCAGTTCGCCCGGTCGGGGAACCGGGGAGCTGTTTTTT. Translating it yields CASSPGRGTGELFF.

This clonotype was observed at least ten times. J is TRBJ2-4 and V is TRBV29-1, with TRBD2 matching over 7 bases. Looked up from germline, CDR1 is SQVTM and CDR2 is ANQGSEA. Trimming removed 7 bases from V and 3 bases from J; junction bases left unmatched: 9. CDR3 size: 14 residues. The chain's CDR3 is CSAGEGFSKNIQYF. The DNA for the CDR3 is TGCAGCGCTGGGGAGGGGTTTAGCAAAAACATTCAGTACTTC.

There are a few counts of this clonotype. The CDR3 spells CASSRKIYEQYF. DNA for the CDR3: TGTGCCAGCAGCCGAAAAATCTACGAGCAGTACTTC. This chain connects TRBV28 to TRBJ2-7; D unclear. The CDR3 runs to 12 residues. V was trimmed by 6 bases and J by 3 bases, leaving 9 bases between them. Per the germline V gene, CDR1 is MDHEN and CDR2 is SYDVKM.

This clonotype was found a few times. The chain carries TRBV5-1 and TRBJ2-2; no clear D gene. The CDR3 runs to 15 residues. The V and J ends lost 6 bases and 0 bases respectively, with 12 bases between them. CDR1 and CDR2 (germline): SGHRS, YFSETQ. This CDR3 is CASTPFSTNTGELFF. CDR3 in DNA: TGCGCCAGCACCCCCTTTTCGACGAACACCGGGGAGCTGTTTTTT. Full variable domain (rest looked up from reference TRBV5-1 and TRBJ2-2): KAGVTQTPRYLIKTRGQQVTLSCSPISGHRSVSWYQQTPGQGLQFLFEYFSETQRNKGNFPGRFSGRQFSNSRSEMNVSTLELGDSALYLCASTPFSTNTGELFFGEGSRLTVL.

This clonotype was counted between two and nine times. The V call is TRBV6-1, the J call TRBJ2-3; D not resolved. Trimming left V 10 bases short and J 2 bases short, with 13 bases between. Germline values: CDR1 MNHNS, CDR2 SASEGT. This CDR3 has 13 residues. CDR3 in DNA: TGTGCCACCCGGCTCGTTTTCACAGATACGCAGTATTTT. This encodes CATRLVFTDTQYF.

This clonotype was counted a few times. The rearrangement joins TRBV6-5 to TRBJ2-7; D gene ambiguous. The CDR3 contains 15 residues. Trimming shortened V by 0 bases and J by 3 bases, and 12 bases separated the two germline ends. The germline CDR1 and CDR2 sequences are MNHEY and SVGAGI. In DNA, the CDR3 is TGTGCCAGCAGTTACTCGAACAGAGCGTTCTACGAGCAGTACTTC. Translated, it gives CASSYSNRAFYEQYF.

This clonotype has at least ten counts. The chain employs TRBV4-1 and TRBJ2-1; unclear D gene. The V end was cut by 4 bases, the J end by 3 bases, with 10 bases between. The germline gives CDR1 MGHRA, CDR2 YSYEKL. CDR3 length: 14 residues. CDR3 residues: CASSPTGSYNEQFF. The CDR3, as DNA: TGCGCCAGCAGCCCCACGGGCAGCTACAATGAGCAGTTCTTC.

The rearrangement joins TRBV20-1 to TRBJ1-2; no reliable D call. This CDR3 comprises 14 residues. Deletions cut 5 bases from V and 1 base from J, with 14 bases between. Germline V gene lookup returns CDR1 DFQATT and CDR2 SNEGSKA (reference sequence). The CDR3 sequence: CSALSQFHNYGYTF. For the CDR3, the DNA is TGCAGTGCTCTGTCACAGTTTCATAACTATGGCTACACCTTC.